The T cell receptor (beta chain) under discussion was sequenced for a study of cytotoxic CD8 clonotypes in ibrutinib-treated CLL. Study as a whole: Response sampling took place at median 12 months of treatment, range 6 to 36. The samples contained 260,000 or so productive templates on average. They also contained an average of around 94,000 productive rearrangements. Study conclusions and caveats: Public clonotypes were rare and shrank or held steady on treatment.

Investigators sought sequencing depths of between 1 in 200,000 and 1 in 1 million T cells. Sequencing was performed with immunoSEQ multiplex PCR; in TCRdb, only in-frame clones are kept and a portion is missing. The data hold some 130,000 clones, with roughly 76% observed a single time. This clone was detected only a few times. Its antigen is unidentified. Germline values: CDR1 SGHVS, CDR2 FQNEAQ. This CDR3 comprises 15 residues. Unmatched junction bases numbered 8, after V lost 5 bases and J lost 6 bases. The TCR was taken from a human donor with chronic lymphocytic leukemia. The J gene is TRBJ2-1, the V gene TRBV7-8; 9 bases agree with TRBD1. The sequencing here drew on PBMCs, taken after 24 months of ibrutinib treatment. CDR3 nucleotides: TGTGCCAGCAGCCCGGGACAGGGCAATTTCAATGAGCAGTTCTTC. Translating it yields CASSPGQGNFNEQFF.